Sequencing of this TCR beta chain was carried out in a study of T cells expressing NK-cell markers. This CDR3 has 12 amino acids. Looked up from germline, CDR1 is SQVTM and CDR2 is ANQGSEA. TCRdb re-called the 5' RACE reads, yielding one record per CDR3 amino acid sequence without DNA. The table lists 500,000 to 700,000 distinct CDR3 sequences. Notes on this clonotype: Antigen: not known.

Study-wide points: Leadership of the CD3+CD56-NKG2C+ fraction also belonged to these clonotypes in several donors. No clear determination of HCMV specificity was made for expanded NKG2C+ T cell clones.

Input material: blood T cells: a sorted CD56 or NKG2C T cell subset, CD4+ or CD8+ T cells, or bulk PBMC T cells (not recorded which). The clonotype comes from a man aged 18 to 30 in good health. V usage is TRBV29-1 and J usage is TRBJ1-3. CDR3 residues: CSVRSPGNTIYF.